The sequence of this T cell receptor beta chain was determined in a study of T cell repertoires in cytomegalovirus infection. Study details: Recently identified HLA-C-restricted CMV epitopes were used, and well-studied HLA-B-restricted CMV epitopes were used as well. Public TCR beta signatures indicated both CMV infection and matching HLA type.

Study results and caveats: Dominant in the ex vivo response were TCR beta clonotypes restricted by HLA-C and specific for CMV.

Per the germline V gene, CDR1 is MNHEY and CDR2 is SMNVEV (reference sequence). The CDR3 is 15 amino acids. Trimming left V 2 bases short and J 2 bases short, with 13 bases between. Remarks on this clonotype: The target antigen is unknown.

TCRdb independently ran MiXCR on the reads; one entry per CDR3 protein. This table has about 83,000 distinct CDR3 sequences, approximately 24% appearing once. The sequencing here drew on CD8+ T cells from cultured PBMCs, taken from culture after CMV antigen stimulation. The TCR was taken from a human donor in good health (CMV status not recorded). Some clones in this sample may be carry-over from other donors' samples. The chain carries TRBV27 and TRBJ2-7, with D perhaps given as TRBD1 or TRBD2 (6 bases each). The CDR3 bases are TGTGCCAGCAGTTTACCGGAGGGGGACCCCTACGAGCAGTACTTC. Protein product: CASSLPEGDPYEQYF.